The 15 T cell receptor beta chains in this list originate from one sample, sequenced in a study of cytomegalovirus exposure and HLA in healthy donors. PCR involved 60 Vbeta and 13 Jbeta primers. The protocol was immunoSEQ multiplex PCR, while the TCRdb copy is restricted to in-frame clones and leaves out a portion. This table holds around 67,000 clones, roughly 80% found once. The sample was PBMCs. All receptors come from a woman aged 30 to 39 in good health and CMV-seropositive.

The V gene is TRBV6-4, the J gene TRBJ2-3, with 9 bases fitting TRBD1. CDR1 and CDR2 (germline): MRHNA, SNTAGT. Trimming at V came to 8 bases and at J to 5 bases, leaving 11 bases not matched to a gene. The CDR3 has 15 amino acids. The CDR3 sequence is CASSRGGQGRDTQYF. CDR3 nucleotides: TGTGCCAGCTCACGAGGGGGACAGGGAAGAGATACGCAGTATTTT.

This chain joins TRBV30 and TRBJ2-6, with D maybe TRBD2 (5 bases). Trimming shortened V by 1 base and J by 12 bases, and 13 bases separated the two germline ends. There are 13 residues in the CDR3. From germline, CDR1 is GTSNPN and CDR2 SVGIG (reference sequence). The CDR3 spells CAWSGGFNGVLTF. The CDR3 DNA reads TGTGCCTGGAGTGGAGGGTTTAATGGCGTCCTGACTTTC.

This clone was seen a single time. The gene calls are TRBV2 and TRBJ1-1; no reliable D call. There are 13 residues in the CDR3. Germline CDR1 and CDR2: SNHLY and FYNNEI. V was shortened by 5 bases and J by 3 bases, with 10 bases between the two germline ends. CDR3 DNA sequence: TGTGCCAGCAGTCGCGAGCAACACACTGAAGCTTTCTTT. Protein: CASSREQHTEAFF.

The sample holds a few counts of this clone. The gene calls are TRBV29-1 and TRBJ2-2; unclear D gene. CDR1 is SQVTM, CDR2 ANQGSEA, per germline. The CDR3 runs 11 residues. V lost 5 bases, J lost 2 bases, and 3 bases lay in between. The CDR3 nucleotides read TGCAGCGTTTATAACACCGGGGAGCTGTTTTTT. It is translated as CSVYNTGELFF.

V gene TRBV28 combines with J gene TRBJ1-1, with TRBD1 identical over 7 bases. The CDR3 extends over 15 amino acids. Germline CDR1 MDHEN, CDR2 SYDVKM. Trimming cost V 6 bases and J 1 base; bases outside gene matches: 8. CDR3 loop: CASSPGGGKNTEAFF. The DNA for the CDR3 is TGTGCCAGCAGCCCCGGAGGGGGCAAGAACACTGAAGCTTTCTTT. Complete variable domain (other parts from reference TRBV28 and TRBJ1-1): DVKVTQSSRYLVKRTGEKVFLECVQDMDHENMFWYRQDPGLGLRLIYFSYDVKMKEKGDIPEGYSVSREKKERFSLILESASTNQTSMYLCASSPGGGKNTEAFFGQGTRLTVV.

The CDR3 DNA follows: TGTGCCTGGAGTGAACTAGCGGGGCTCGGGGAGCTGTTTTTT. This translates into CAWSELAGLGELFF. The chain joins TRBV30 to TRBJ2-2; 10 bases are shared with TRBD2. Losses at the gene ends were 1 base for V and 7 bases for J; bases not matched to a gene: 3. Germline CDR1 reads GTSNPN; CDR2 reads SVGIG (reference sequence). CDR3 size: 14 residues.

The chain uses TRBV2 and TRBJ2-1, with unresolved D. The V end lost 6 bases, the J end lost 9 bases, and 15 bases lay between the germline ends. The V gene's germline CDR1 is SNHLY and CDR2 FYNNEI. This CDR3 has 13 amino acids. This CDR3 reads CASRGARLGEQFF. CDR3 nucleotide sequence: TGTGCCAGCAGAGGTGCGAGGCTCGGTGAGCAGTTCTTC.

This clone occurred a few times. The rearrangement joins TRBV6-5 to TRBJ2-7; 7 bases map to TRBD2. Trimming removed 6 bases from V and 1 base from J; junction bases left unmatched: 6. This CDR3 spans 14 amino acids. Germline V gene sequence: CDR1 MNHEY, CDR2 SVGAGI. As DNA, the CDR3 is TGTGCCAGCAGCCGACTAGCCCAATCCTACGAGCAGTACTTC. It yields the protein CASSRLAQSYEQYF.

Here the CDR3 DNA reads TGTGCCAGCACCCGGGAGGGATCTGAAGCTTTCTTT. As protein: CASTREGSEAFF. This chain links TRBV28 with TRBJ1-1; D call uncertain. Germline V gene lookup returns CDR1 MDHEN and CDR2 SYDVKM. Trimming removed 7 bases at V and 6 bases at J, with 12 bases between. The CDR3 covers 12 residues.

This clone was counted a few times. The chain has TRBV15 and TRBJ2-1, with TRBD1 matching over 12 bases. The CDR3 contains 15 residues. Germline V gene lookup returns CDR1 LNHNV and CDR2 YYDKDF (reference sequence). V dropped 5 bases and J dropped 8; count of bases not matched to a gene: 7. CDR3 bases: TGTGCCACCAGCGGGGGGACAGGGGGCTATGATGAGCAGTTCTTC. Amino acid sequence: CATSGGTGGYDEQFF. The full variable domain, in which reference TRBV15 and TRBJ2-1 provide the parts outside the CDR3, is DAMVIQNPRYQVTQFGKPVTLSCSQTLNHNVMYWYQQKSSQAPKLLFHYYDKDFNNEADTPDNFQSRRPNTSFCFLDIRSPGLGDTAMYLCATSGGTGGYDEQFFGPGTRLTVL.

This chain connects TRBV10-1 to TRBJ2-3; D call uncertain. Germline values: CDR1 WNHNN, CDR2 SYGVQD (reference sequence). The CDR3 contains 15 residues. Trimming stripped 8 bases from V and 0 bases from J, with 15 bases between. The CDR3 region is CASQPGLSSTDTQYF. CDR3 nucleotides: TGCGCCAGCCAGCCTGGGCTTTCTAGCACAGATACGCAGTATTTT.

In DNA form, the CDR3 reads TGTGCCACCCGCAGGCGAACCGGGGAGCTGTTTTTT. The encoded protein is CATRRRTGELFF. The chain carries TRBV6-5 and TRBJ2-2; D is unresolved. The CDR3 runs to 12 residues. The V end was cut by 10 bases, the J end by 5 bases, with 11 bases between. The germline CDR1 and CDR2 sequences are MNHEY and SVGAGI.

The V gene is TRBV28, the J gene TRBJ2-1; D is possibly TRBD1 (5 bases). Trimming removed 3 bases at V and 5 bases at J, with 11 bases between. The CDR3 is 14 residues long. Germline V gene lookup returns CDR1 MDHEN and CDR2 SYDVKM. CDR3 bases: TGTGCCAGCAGTTTCACAGGTTGGAACAATGAGCAGTTCTTC. Amino acid sequence: CASSFTGWNNEQFF.

The chain uses TRBV5-4 and TRBJ2-7, with D possibly being TRBD2 (5 bases). The germline gives CDR1 SGHNT, CDR2 YYREEE (reference sequence). Trimming cost V 4 bases and J 0 bases, with 14 bases left between them. The CDR3 runs 15 residues. CDR3: CASSRDRGSSYEQYF. The DNA of the CDR3 is TGTGCCAGCAGCAGGGATCGGGGTAGCTCCTACGAGCAGTACTTC.

This chain uses TRBV5-1 with TRBJ2-7, with D possibly matching TRBD1 (8 bases). The CDR3 is 15 amino acids. V lost 0 bases, J lost 2 bases, and 12 bases lay in between. Germline CDR1 is SGHRS and CDR2 is YFSETQ. CDR3 nucleotide sequence: TGCGCCAGCAGCTTGGACAGGGGGGGAACCTACGAGCAGTACTTC. Translated: CASSLDRGGTYEQYF. Full variable domain (remainder filled in from reference TRBV5-1 and TRBJ2-7): KAGVTQTPRYLIKTRGQQVTLSCSPISGHRSVSWYQQTPGQGLQFLFEYFSETQRNKGNFPGRFSGRQFSNSRSEMNVSTLELGDSALYLCASSLDRGGTYEQYFGPGTRLTVT.